This TCR beta chain stems from a study of cytomegalovirus exposure and HLA in healthy donors. Study conclusions and caveats: The analysis excluded some indistinguishable V segments, including TRBV6-2 and TRBV6-3. TCR beta V segments were, for the most part, productive about 87% or about 30% of the time in an earlier analysis. Later analysis suggested links between common viral pathogens and several top significant clusters. Reported performance of the classifier showed diagnosis of cytomegalovirus status with high specificity and sensitivity.

A word on this clone: The antigen is undetermined.

It was with 60 Vbeta and 13 Jbeta primers that the PCR ran. Assay used: immunoSEQ multiplex PCR; TCRdb lists only in-frame clones, some missing. The data contain 160,000 or so clones, over 70% of them singletons. The CDR3 consists of 16 residues. Germline values: CDR1 PRHDT, CDR2 FYEKMQ (reference sequence). V lost 4 bases and J lost 0; bases outside the gene matches: 3. The chain couples TRBV13 to TRBJ2-7, with 13 bases aligning to TRBD2. What was sequenced was PBMCs. The receptor's source is a man aged 40-49 years in good health and CMV-seronegative. CDR3 sequence: CASSSRLAGGSYEQYF. Here the CDR3 DNA reads TGTGCCAGCAGCTCAAGACTAGCGGGGGGCTCCTACGAGCAGTACTTC.